This entry features one TCR beta chain sequence. Its target is unknown. The record originates from a study of CXCR3-negative and CXCR3-positive naive CD8 T cells. General study results and limits: Each naive subset displayed comparably high diversity, whereas memory CD8+ cells displayed much lower diversity.

The TRB cDNA libraries were prepared by 5' RACE with UMI labels. TCRdb reprocessed the 5' RACE reads and keeps a single row for each CDR3 protein, giving no DNA. This table holds tens of thousands of distinct CDR3 sequences. The sample taken for sequencing was naive CXCR3- CD8+ T cells from blood. Subset indicated: CD45RO-CCR7+CD27+CD95- naive CD8+ T cells lacking CXCR3 (TNR3-). The sequence derives from a human donor in good health. Some clones in this sample may be carry-over from other donors' samples.

The CDR3 protein is CASSPGTPFNNQPQHF. The V and J genes are TRBV5-5 and TRBJ1-5; TCRdb's D call of TRBD1 is untestable without DNA. The germline CDR1 and CDR2 sequences are SGHKS and YYEKEE (reference sequence). This CDR3 has 16 residues.